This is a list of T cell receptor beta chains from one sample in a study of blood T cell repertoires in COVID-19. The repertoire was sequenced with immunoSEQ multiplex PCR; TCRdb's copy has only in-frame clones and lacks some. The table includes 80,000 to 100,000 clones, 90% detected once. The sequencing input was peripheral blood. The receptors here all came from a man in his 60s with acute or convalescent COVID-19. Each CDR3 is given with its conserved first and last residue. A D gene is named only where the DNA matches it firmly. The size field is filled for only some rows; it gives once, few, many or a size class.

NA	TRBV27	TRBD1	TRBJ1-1	TGTGCCAGCAGGAACTTGGGACAGGGAGACACTGAAGCTTTCTTT	CASRNLGQGDTEAFF
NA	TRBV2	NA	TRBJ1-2	TGTGCCAGCAGTGATGAGCCAACTATAGGCTACACCTTC	CASSDEPTIGYTF
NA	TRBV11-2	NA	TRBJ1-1	TGTGCCAGCAGCCCCTTCGAGGTTGGTGAAGCTTTCTTT	CASSPFEVGEAFF
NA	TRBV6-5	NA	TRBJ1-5	TGTGCCAGCAGCCGAGTGAGCCAGCCCCAGCATTTT	CASSRVSQPQHF
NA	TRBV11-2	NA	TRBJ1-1	TGTGCCAGCAGCTCGGGACTCAGGAACACTGAAGCTTTCTTT	CASSSGLRNTEAFF
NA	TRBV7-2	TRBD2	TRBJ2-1	TGTGCCAGCAGCTTAGGCCTAGCGGGGGGCACCCGTGGCGATGAGCAGTTCTTC	CASSLGLAGGTRGDEQFF
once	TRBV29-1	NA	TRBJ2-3	TGCAGCGTTGAGCGAATCAACACAGATACGCAGTATTTT	CSVERINTDTQYF
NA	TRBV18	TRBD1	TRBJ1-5	TGTGCCAGCTCGCCCGGGACAGGGCGCCAGCCCCAGCATTTT	CASSPGTGRQPQHF
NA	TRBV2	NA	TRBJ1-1	TGTGCCAGCGGCATGTCGCGACTCAACACTGAAGCTTTCTTT	CASGMSRLNTEAFF
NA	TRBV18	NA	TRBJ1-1	TGTGCCAGCTCACGGGAAACAGGGTCCGGCACTGAAGCTTTCTTT	CASSRETGSGTEAFF
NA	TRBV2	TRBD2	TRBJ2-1	TGTGCCAGCACTTTGCTCTTACTAGCGGGAGATGAGCAGTTCTTC	CASTLLLLAGDEQFF
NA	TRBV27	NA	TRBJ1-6	TGTGCCAGCAGTCCGTCCCGGGTTAATAATTCACCCCTCCACTTT	CASSPSRVNNSPLHF
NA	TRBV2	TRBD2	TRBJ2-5	TGTGCCAGCAGCAGGGAGGGTTCAAAGACCCAGTACTTC	CASSREGSKTQYF
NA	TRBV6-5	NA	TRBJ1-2	TGTGCCAGCAGAAGTGGGGGGAATGACGGCTATGGCTACACCTTC	CASRSGGNDGYGYTF
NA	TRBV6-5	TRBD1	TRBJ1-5	TGTGCCAGCAGTTACAGGACAGGAGAAAATCAGCCCCAGCATTTT	CASSYRTGENQPQHF
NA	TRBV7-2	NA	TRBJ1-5	TGTGCCAGCAGCTCGCGACAGGCCGATCAGCCCCAGCATTTT	CASSSRQADQPQHF
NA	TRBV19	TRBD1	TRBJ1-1	TGTGCCAGTAGTATACACAGGGGGCAGGGCACTGAAGCTTTCTTT	CASSIHRGQGTEAFF
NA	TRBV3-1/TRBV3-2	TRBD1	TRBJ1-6	TGTGCCAGCAGCCTTACAGGGGTAGGTTCACCCCTCCACTTT	CASSLTGVGSPLHF
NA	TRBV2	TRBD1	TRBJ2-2	TGTGCCAGCATGGGGACAGGGGGGACCGGGGAGCTGTTTTTT	CASMGTGGTGELFF
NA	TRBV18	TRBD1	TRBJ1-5	TGTGCCAGCTCACCTGGACAGGGCTTGGGCAATCAGCCCCAGCATTTT	CASSPGQGLGNQPQHF
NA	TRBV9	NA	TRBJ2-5	TGTGCCAGCAGCGTCGGGGTCACCTACCAAGAGACCCAGTACTTC	CASSVGVTYQETQYF
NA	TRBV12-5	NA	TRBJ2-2	TGTGCTAGTGGTTTGGAGCAGGCCGGGGAGCTGTTTTTT	CASGLEQAGELFF
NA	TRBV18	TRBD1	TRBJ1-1	TGTGCCAGCTCCGCCGGGACAGAGTACACTGAAGCTTTCTTT	CASSAGTEYTEAFF
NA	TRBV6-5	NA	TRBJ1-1	TGTGCCAGCAGTTACAACAGGGTTATGGACACTGAAGCTTTCTTT	CASSYNRVMDTEAFF